The 16 T cell receptor beta chains below all came from one sample that was sequenced in a study of T cells in Graves' hyperthyroidism and ophthalmopathy. RNA transcripts yielded amplified TCR beta CDR3 regions. HTBI primers were used for first-round RT-PCR of the TCR CDR3. TCRdb processed the multiplex PCR reads anew with MiXCR; each CDR3 protein has one entry. The sample has some 510,000 distinct CDR3 sequences, about 20% seen once. The sample comprised blood. The source of these receptors is a man younger than 30 with Graves' hyperthyroidism.

This clonotype was seen repeatedly, ten times or more. This sequence joins TRBV9 and TRBJ1-2; no reliable D call. The CDR3 has 17 amino acids. The V gene's germline CDR1 is SGDLS and CDR2 YYNGEE. With 5 bases removed from V and 2 bases from J, the gap between germline ends came to 22 bases. The CDR3 loop reads CASSSTRPAGPNYGYTF. CDR3 nucleotide sequence: TGTGCCAGCAGTTCCACTCGACCTGCCGGGCCCAACTATGGCTACACCTTC.

J is TRBJ2-5 and V is TRBV29-1, with TRBD1 as a possible D gene (6 bases). Looked up from germline, CDR1 is SQVTM and CDR2 is ANQGSEA. This CDR3 is 13 amino acids long. V shed 4 bases and J shed 2 bases, with 11 bases lying between them. The CDR3 bases are TGCAGCGTTGGACCAGGGGCGCAAGAGACCCAGTACTTC. Protein sequence: CSVGPGAQETQYF.

In its sample, this clonotype was seen many times. The chain has TRBV14 and TRBJ1-1, with D possibly TRBD1 on 5 matching bases. V was cut by 1 base and J by 3 bases, with 9 bases left in between. The CDR3 has 14 amino acids. Germline V CDR1 and CDR2: SGHDN, FVKESK. CDR3 amino acids: CASSQVDRDTEAFF. CDR3 nucleotide sequence: TGTGCCAGCAGCCAAGTTGACAGAGACACTGAAGCTTTCTTT.

This clonotype was seen just once. The chain has TRBV11-2 and TRBJ1-3; the D is unclear. V lost 1 base and J lost 0, with 10 bases in between. The length of the CDR3 is 16 residues. Germline values: CDR1 SGHAT, CDR2 FQNNGV. The CDR3 DNA reads TGTGCCAGCAGCTTAGTGGGCCAGAGCTCTGGAAACACCATATATTTT. It translates to CASSLVGQSSGNTIYF. Full variable domain (remainder filled in from reference TRBV11-2 and TRBJ1-3): EAGVAQSPRYKIIEKRQSVAFWCNPISGHATLYWYQQILGQGPKLLIQFQNNGVVDDSQLPKDRFSAERLKGVDSTLKIQPAKLEDSAVYLCASSLVGQSSGNTIYFGEGSWLTVV.

The table lists this clonotype with many counts. The V and J genes are TRBV28 and TRBJ1-2; 10 nucleotides match TRBD1. The CDR3 extends over 17 amino acids. V lost 7 bases to trimming and J lost 6 bases; unmatched junction nucleotides: 17. Germline values: CDR1 MDHEN, CDR2 SYDVKM. The CDR3 here is CASNPYAGDRGAHGYTF. CDR3 nucleotide sequence: TGTGCCAGCAACCCTTATGCGGGGGACAGGGGCGCTCATGGCTACACCTTC.

This chain connects TRBV3-1 to TRBJ2-7; TRBD1 matches at 8 bases. The CDR3 has 15 residues. Trimming cost V 1 base and J 0 bases; bases outside gene matches: 2. In germline, CDR1 is LGHDT, CDR2 YNNKEL (reference sequence). The CDR3 sequence is CASSQAGQGSYEQYF. The DNA for the CDR3 is TGTGCCAGCAGCCAAGCCGGACAGGGCTCCTACGAGCAGTACTTC.

Regarding this clonotype: With a much larger clone just one base away, this may be a read error. The gene calls are TRBV9 and TRBJ2-2; D unresolved. This CDR3 comprises 12 residues. In germline, CDR1 is SGDLS, CDR2 YYNGEE. This CDR3 reads CDSSVRPGELFF. CDR3 nucleotides: TGTGACAGCAGCGTACGTCCCGGGGAGCTGTTTTTT.

This clonotype was counted many times. This chain joins TRBV19 and TRBJ1-1, with D maybe TRBD1 (5 bases). The CDR3 totals 14 residues. Germline-derived CDR1 and CDR2 are LNHDA and SQIVND (reference sequence). V lost 3 bases and J 5 bases, leaving 13 bases between the germline ends. CDR3 loop: CASSIGGGGTEAFF. The CDR3 DNA follows: TGTGCCAGTAGTATCGGGGGTGGAGGGACTGAAGCTTTCTTT.

V usage is TRBV2 and J usage is TRBJ2-1, with no clear D. Germline assignment: CDR1 SNHLY and CDR2 FYNNEI. The CDR3 runs 15 residues. V gave up 8 bases and J gave up 0 bases, with 14 bases separating them. The CDR3 bases are TGTGCCAGCTCCCGGACCATGAGCTCCTACAATGAGCAGTTCTTC. Translating gives CASSRTMSSYNEQFF.

Ten or more counts support this clonotype. V gene TRBV3-1 combines with J gene TRBJ1-3; D remains unclear. Germline V gives CDR1 LGHDT, CDR2 YNNKEL (reference sequence). CDR3 size: 14 residues. The V gene lost 3 bases and the J gene lost 9 bases, with 15 bases spanning the gap. The CDR3 DNA reads TGTGCCAGCAGCCATCATGGGCAGACCGGCACCATATATTTT. Protein sequence: CASSHHGQTGTIYF.

This clonotype was seen ten or more times. At one of its ends the junction is not consistent with the germline gene, which may arise from a read error. The V call is TRBV7-2, the J call TRBJ2-2; D remains unclear. Germline assignment: CDR1 SGHTA and CDR2 FQGNSA. The CDR3 contains 15 residues. CDR3 protein: CASSLRTANTGELFF. In DNA form, the CDR3 reads TGCGCCAGCAGCTTGAGGACGGCGAACACCGGGGAGCTGTTTTTT.

This clonotype came up many times. This chain joins TRBV5-1 and TRBJ1-2, with 9 nucleotides matching TRBD1. The CDR3 loop spans 15 amino acids. V lost 4 bases and J lost 5; bases outside the gene matches: 9. CDR1 and CDR2 from the germline V gene are SGHRS and YFSETQ. For the CDR3, the DNA is TGCGCCAGCAGCCTCGGACAGGGGAGGATGTATGGCTACACCTTC. Translation gives CASSLGQGRMYGYTF. The full variable domain, in which reference TRBV5-1 and TRBJ1-2 provide the parts outside the CDR3, is KAGVTQTPRYLIKTRGQQVTLSCSPISGHRSVSWYQQTPGQGLQFLFEYFSETQRNKGNFPGRFSGRQFSNSRSEMNVSTLELGDSALYLCASSLGQGRMYGYTFGSGTRLTVV.

In its sample, this clonotype was seen a few times. The V and J genes are TRBV30 and TRBJ2-2; TRBD1 is a possible D gene (5 bases). Germline V lookup: CDR1 GTSNPN, CDR2 SVGIG (reference sequence). Trimming removed 4 bases from V and 0 bases from J, with 12 bases in between. There are 15 residues in the CDR3. CDR3 loop: CAWNQGHTNTGELFF. DNA of the CDR3: TGTGCCTGGAACCAAGGACACACGAACACCGGGGAGCTGTTTTTT.

Many counts were recorded for this clonotype. The chain has TRBV6-2 or TRBV6-3 and TRBJ1-2; 8 bases line up with TRBD1. Germline V gene data show CDR1 as MNHEY and CDR2 as SVGEGT. This CDR3 contains 19 residues. Unmatched junction bases numbered 12, after V lost 0 bases and J lost 0 bases. This chain's CDR3 is CASSYSRPTGVTPNYGYTF. The DNA of the CDR3 is TGTGCCAGCAGTTACTCGAGACCGACAGGGGTGACGCCTAACTATGGCTACACCTTC.

This clonotype was found many times. The V call is TRBV9, the J call TRBJ2-2; no clear D gene. The CDR3 runs to 13 residues. CDR1 is SGDLS, CDR2 YYNGEE, per germline. V was clipped by 0 bases and J by 3 bases, with 3 bases between them. The CDR3 sequence is CASSVAHTGELFF. As DNA, the CDR3 is TGTGCCAGCAGCGTAGCCCACACCGGGGAGCTGTTTTTT.

About this clonotype: One end of the junction does not line up with germline, which may come from a read error. The chain has TRBV5-1 and TRBJ1-2; 7 bases are shared with TRBD1. Germline V gene data show CDR1 as SGHRS and CDR2 as YFSETQ. This CDR3 has 16 residues. CDR3 nucleotides: TGCGCCAGCAGCTTGGACCCCGAGGGGGCAGGGTATGGCTGCACCTTC. Translation gives CASSLDPEGAGYGCTF.